This T cell receptor beta chain was sequenced in a study of T cell clones after liver transplantation. Study observations and caveats: Conclusions were preliminary, with small, heterogeneous patient groups.

V was pared by 1 base and J by 7 bases, with 3 bases of the junction left unmatched. The CDR3 covers 13 residues. Germline V gene data show CDR1 as KGHSH and CDR2 as LQKENI. The method was immunoSEQ multiplex PCR; TCRdb's version includes in-frame clones alone and lacks a portion of them. The sample has about 75,000 clones; roughly nine tenths are singletons. Concerning this clone itself: Antigen unknown.

The chain has TRBV18 and TRBJ2-7; 8 bases fit TRBD2. The source material was CD4+ T cells from blood, sampled before liver transplant. This receptor was taken from a human donor who received a liver transplant. DNA of the CDR3: TGTGCCAGCTCACCACGCCGGGAGGGGGAGCAGTACTTC. This codes for CASSPRREGEQYF.